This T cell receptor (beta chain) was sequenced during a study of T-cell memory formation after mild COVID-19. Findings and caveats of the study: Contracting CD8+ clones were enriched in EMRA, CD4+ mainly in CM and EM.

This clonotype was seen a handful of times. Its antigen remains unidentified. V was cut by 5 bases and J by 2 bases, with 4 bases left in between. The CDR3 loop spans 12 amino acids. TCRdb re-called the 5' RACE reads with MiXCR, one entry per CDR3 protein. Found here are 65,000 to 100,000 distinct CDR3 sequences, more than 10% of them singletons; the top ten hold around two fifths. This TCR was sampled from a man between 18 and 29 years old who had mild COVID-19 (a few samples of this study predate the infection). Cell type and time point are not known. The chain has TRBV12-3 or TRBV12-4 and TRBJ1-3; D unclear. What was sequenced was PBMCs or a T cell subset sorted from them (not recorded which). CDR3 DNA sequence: TGTGCCAGCAGTATCCCTGGAAACACCATATATTTT. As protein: CASSIPGNTIYF.